These T cell receptor beta chains were read from a single sample in a study of blood T cells in healthy people across ages. MiXCR was run by TCRdb on the 5' RACE reads, yielding one entry per CDR3 protein. The sample yields about 1,500,000 distinct CDR3 sequences, 28% seen once. The sequencing sample was made of blood. These receptors came from a woman aged 25 to 39 in good health. The CDR3 runs from the conserved cysteine through the conserved F or W. Clone size is shown for a subset of rows, as once, few, many or a class of expanded clone.

v_gene	abundance	CDR3aa
TRBV11-2	.	CASSLVEGPSARKYF
TRBV29-1	many	CSVSETETQYF
TRBV18	.	CASSSGRWDTEAFF
TRBV10-3	few	CAISESVAGGTQYF
TRBV7-2	few	CASSLAGLPAFF
TRBV7-9	few	CASSLDAVYGYTF
TRBV6-5	.	CASGRPQETQYF
TRBV7-3	few	CASSRRGGDTQYF
TRBV6-5	.	CASSLSGQGARGYTF
TRBV5-1	once	CASRRSGGFEDTQYF
TRBV9	.	CASSGAPGTARGYTF
TRBV6-6	many	CASSSEGANVLTF
TRBV3-1	.	CASSPNSGTGKTQYF
TRBV10-3	many	CAISERQLVYGYTF
TRBV4-1	many	CASSQLQLAKNIQYF
TRBV5-1	.	CASSSDSREDTQYF
TRBV5-1	few	CASSPGEAGGPYNEQFF